Shown below are 2 T cell receptor beta chains from a single sample sequenced in a study of OX40 agonist ivuxolimab in advanced cancers. Here immunoSEQ multiplex PCR was the method, and the copy in TCRdb shows in-frame clones only, minus some. The sample records 50,000 or so clones, around four fifths being singletons. Sequencing used CD4+ or CD8+ T cells sorted from blood, obtained in a trial of the OX40 agonist ivuxolimab. These receptors came from an adult with an advanced solid tumor such as melanoma, head and neck, liver or kidney cancer.

The chain is built from TRBV10-3 and TRBJ1-4, with D possibly being TRBD1 (5 bases). Germline loops: CDR1 ENHRY, CDR2 SYGVKD. The CDR3 loop spans 20 amino acids. V lost 3 bases to trimming and J lost 4 bases, with 27 bases between them. In nucleotides, the CDR3 is TGTGCCATCAGTGATGGTCCCGACTACGGGGCGGGGGGGATTAATGAAAAACTGTTTTTT. Amino acid sequence: CAISDGPDYGAGGINEKLFF.

A single count supports this clone. The rearrangement joins TRBV6-1 to TRBJ2-7; TRBD2 agrees at 12 bases. After removal of 3 bases from V and 2 bases from J, the junction contained 5 bases not matched to a gene. The CDR3 extends over 16 amino acids. Germline V gene data show CDR1 as MNHNS and CDR2 as SASEGT. The CDR3 coding sequence is TGTGCCAGCAGTGATTCCCTAGCGGGGGGGCCCTACGAGCAGTACGTC. Translating it yields CASSDSLAGGPYEQYV.